The 12 T cell receptor beta chains reported below all come from one sample, sequenced in a study of beta chain features in type 1 diabetes. The study reverse transcribed the entire isolated RNA, so it sequenced expressed TCRB transcripts. The assay was immunoSEQ multiplex PCR, and TCRdb's table has in-frame clones only and misses some. In the table there are 970,000 or so clones, 17% of which are singletons. Sequencing was performed on naive CD4+ T cells from blood. These receptors originate from a woman in her late teens or twenties in good health.

This chain links TRBV7-3 with TRBJ1-1; D unresolved. CDR1 is SGHTA and CDR2 is FQGTGA in the germline V gene. V shed 3 bases and J shed 3 bases, with 14 bases lying between them. CDR3 length: 15 residues. In nucleotides, the CDR3 is TGTGCCAGCAGCTTCAACGGAGGTAGTGACACTGAAGCTTTCTTT. Protein: CASSFNGGSDTEAFF.

The rearrangement uses TRBV5-1 and TRBJ2-5; TRBD2 is a possible D gene (5 bases). Per the germline V gene, CDR1 is SGHRS and CDR2 is YFSETQ. There are 13 residues in the CDR3. Trimming removed 2 bases from V and 3 bases from J, with 8 bases in between. The CDR3 DNA is TGCGCCAGCAGCTTTGGGGAGAAAGAGACCCAGTACTTC. Protein: CASSFGEKETQYF.

This clone has more than one count but fewer than ten. V and J are TRBV4-3 and TRBJ2-7, with D possibly being TRBD1 (6 bases). Germline CDR1 is LGHNA and CDR2 is YSLEER. The CDR3 is 13 residues long. The germline V and J ends were trimmed by 0 bases and 6 bases, with 9 bases remaining between them. The CDR3 nucleotides are TGCGCCAGCAGCCAAGAATGGGGGCGCGAGCAGTACTTC. Residues: CASSQEWGREQYF.

The chain couples TRBV11-3 to TRBJ2-1; 8 bases fit TRBD1. Germline-derived CDR1 and CDR2 are SGHNT and YENEEA. The CDR3 spans 14 residues. V gave up 6 bases and J gave up 4 bases; unmatched junction bases: 5. The CDR3 DNA reads TGTGCCAGCAGTCCGGGACAGGAATACAATGAGCAGTTCTTC. Protein: CASSPGQEYNEQFF.

There are a few counts of this clone. The CDR3 DNA follows: TGTGCCAGTAAAAGCAGGGGGCCCCCCTACGAGCAGTACTTC. Its translation is CASKSRGPPYEQYF. The genes are TRBV19 and TRBJ2-7; 8 nucleotides agree with TRBD1. V shed 7 bases, J shed 2 bases, and the junction held 7 bases outside the gene matches. The CDR3 runs to 14 residues. CDR1 and CDR2 (germline): LNHDA, SQIVND (reference sequence).

V gene TRBV6-6 combines with J gene TRBJ2-3; D possibly corresponds to TRBD2 (6 bases). V lost 2 bases and J lost 6, with 18 bases in between. The CDR3 covers 16 residues. Germline V gene lookup returns CDR1 MNHNY and CDR2 SVGAGI (reference sequence). As DNA, the CDR3 is TGTGCCAGCAGTTACACGCCGACTAGTAACCTTGATACGCAGTATTTT. Protein sequence: CASSYTPTSNLDTQYF.

V usage is TRBV28 and J usage is TRBJ2-7; tentatively, D is TRBD1 or TRBD2 (6 bases each). The CDR3 runs 15 residues. V lost 5 bases and J lost 3, with 17 bases in between. CDR1 MDHEN and CDR2 SYDVKM come from the germline V gene. This CDR3 is CASSILGGTIYEQYF. The CDR3 DNA reads TGTGCCAGCAGTATTCTTGGGGGGACAATCTACGAGCAGTACTTC.

This clone was counted between two and nine times. V is TRBV18 and J is TRBJ2-3; the D gene is possibly TRBD2 (5 bases). CDR3 length: 14 residues. In germline, CDR1 is KGHSH, CDR2 LQKENI. V was cut by 1 base and J by 4 bases, with 9 bases left in between. CDR3 coding DNA: TGTGCCAGCTCACCACAGGAGGTGGCAGATACGCAGTATTTT. It codes for CASSPQEVADTQYF.

This clone was seen a few times. The gene calls are TRBV7-2 and TRBJ2-3, with 12 positions matching TRBD2. With 10 bases clipped from V and 3 bases from J, the junction kept 11 bases outside the gene matches. Germline lookup yields CDR1 SGHTA and CDR2 FQGNSA. This CDR3 has 16 residues. The CDR3 protein is CATKPSTSGGTDTQYF. CDR3 DNA: TGTGCCACAAAACCCTCGACTAGCGGGGGAACAGATACGCAGTATTTT.

This clone occurred a few times. CDR3 sequence: CASRLVGEQFF. The CDR3, as DNA: TGTGCCAGCAGACTAGTTGGTGAGCAGTTCTTC. The chain links TRBV2 to TRBJ2-1, with D perhaps matching TRBD2 (5 bases). V was trimmed by 6 bases and J by 9 bases, leaving 9 bases between them. CDR1 and CDR2 from the germline V gene are SNHLY and FYNNEI. The CDR3 extends over 11 amino acids.

There are a few counts of this clone. CDR3 coding DNA: TGTGCCAGCAGCCAGCTCGACAGTAACTACGAGCAGTACTTC. It specifies CASSQLDSNYEQYF. The gene calls are TRBV5-4 and TRBJ2-7; D is perhaps TRBD1 (5 bases). Deletions cut 4 bases from V and 3 bases from J, with 14 bases between. From germline, CDR1 is SGHNT and CDR2 YYREEE (reference sequence). The CDR3 contains 14 residues.

CDR3 amino acids: CASSEVLGGTQYF. As DNA, the CDR3 is TGTGCCAGCAGTGAAGTTTTGGGTGGAACGCAGTATTTT. V usage is TRBV6-1 and J usage is TRBJ2-3; the D is unclear. The CDR3 length is 13 residues. Trimming stripped 1 base from V and 9 bases from J, with 11 bases between. Germline V gives CDR1 MNHNS, CDR2 SASEGT.